This T cell receptor beta chain emerged from a study of control samples from healthy donors and cancer patients. Trimming took 4 bases from V and 8 from J; bases not matched to a gene: 11. The CDR3 is made up of 14 amino acids. CDR1 SGHNT and CDR2 YYREEE come from the germline V gene (reference sequence). TCRdb keeps only in-frame clones here, not all; method: immunoSEQ multiplex PCR. The table lists more than 110,000 clones, around nine tenths of them singletons. This TCR was recovered from a man between 25 and 39 years old in good health. The chain employs TRBV5-4 and TRBJ2-7; 8 nucleotides match TRBD2. Sample: blood. The CDR3 DNA reads as TGTGCCAGCAGCGAAGCCGGGACTAGTGTGCAGCAGTACTTC. Translating it yields CASSEAGTSVQQYF.